These 25 T cell receptor beta chains came from one sample sequenced in a study of cytomegalovirus exposure and HLA in healthy donors. Libraries were prepared by immunoSEQ multiplex PCR; TCRdb keeps only in-frame clonotypes and omits some of them. This repertoire shows over 60,000 clones, approximately 96% found once; its top ten account for less than 4.5%. Sequencing was done on a sample of PBMCs. The source of these receptors is a man aged 18 to 29 in good health and CMV-seropositive.

In this sample, this clone turned up a few times. V gene TRBV5-1 combines with J gene TRBJ2-7; a weak D match, TRBD1 (6 bases). The germline gives CDR1 SGHRS, CDR2 YFSETQ. V was cut by 4 bases and J by 5 bases, with 13 bases left in between. The CDR3 runs 13 residues. The CDR3 loop is CASSPSGVDEQYF. CDR3 sequence (DNA): TGCGCCAGCAGCCCATCAGGGGTCGACGAGCAGTACTTC.

J is TRBJ2-1 and V is TRBV9; the D gene is possibly TRBD1 (5 bases). Deletions cut 6 bases from V and 5 bases from J, with 12 bases between. The CDR3 runs 13 residues. Per germline, CDR1 SGDLS and CDR2 YYNGEE. CDR3 coding DNA: TGTGCCAGCAATGACAGAGGTAACAATGAGCAGTTCTTC. The encoded protein is CASNDRGNNEQFF.

Points on this clone: Other DNA sequences from this sample encode an identical CDR3 as well. V usage is TRBV5-1 and J usage is TRBJ2-7, with 8 bases lining up with TRBD2. V was pared by 0 bases and J by 1 base, with 0 bases of the junction left unmatched. The CDR3 is 14 residues long. CDR1 SGHRS and CDR2 YFSETQ come from the germline V gene. For the CDR3, the DNA is TGCGCCAGCAGCTTGGCTAGCGGGTCCTACGAGCAGTACTTC. It is translated as CASSLASGSYEQYF.

V and J are TRBV5-1 and TRBJ2-7, with D unresolved. Germline CDR1 SGHRS, CDR2 YFSETQ. V gave up 4 bases and J gave up 12 bases, with 17 bases separating them. This CDR3 has 12 amino acids. CDR3 sequence reads: CASSADTGFRYF. The CDR3 nucleotides are TGCGCCAGCAGCGCCGATACCGGGTTTAGGTACTTC.

CDR3 DNA: TGTGCCAGCAGTGTCCCCCGGGACAGGGGCGCCCATGGCTACACCTTC. Encoded protein: CASSVPRDRGAHGYTF. This rearrangement joins TRBV2 to TRBJ1-2; TRBD1 matches 10 bases. Losses at the gene ends were 4 bases for V and 6 bases for J; bases not matched to a gene: 11. The CDR3 covers 16 residues. Germline V gene sequence: CDR1 SNHLY, CDR2 FYNNEI.

This clone has only one observation. The chain employs TRBV7-9 and TRBJ2-2, with 9 positions matching TRBD1. The CDR3 has 16 residues. The ends lost 4 bases at V and 2 bases at J; junction bases unmatched: 5. Per the germline V gene, CDR1 is SEHNR and CDR2 is FQNEAQ (reference sequence). Here the CDR3 reads CASSSTGGYNTGELFF. The CDR3 DNA follows: TGTGCCAGCAGCTCCACAGGGGGCTATAACACCGGGGAGCTGTTTTTT. The variable domain in full, completed from reference TRBV7-9 and TRBJ2-2, reads DTGVSQNPRHKITKRGQNVTFRCDPISEHNRLYWYRQTLGQGPEFLTYFQNEAQLEKSRLLSDRFSAERPKGSFSTLEIQRTEQGDSAMYLCASSSTGGYNTGELFFGEGSRLTVL.

The V gene is TRBV11-3, the J gene TRBJ1-6, with a weak D call TRBD1 (5 bases). V shed 7 bases and J shed 5 bases, with 15 bases lying between them. The CDR3 has 15 residues. The germline V gene encodes CDR1 SGHNT and CDR2 YENEEA. CDR3 in amino acids: CASTSRGTNNSPLHF. CDR3 nucleotides: TGTGCCAGCACCTCTCGCGGGACGAATAATTCACCCCTCCACTTT. Supplemented by reference TRBV11-3 and TRBJ1-6, the full variable domain reads EAGVVQSPRYKIIEKKQPVAFWCNPISGHNTLYWYLQNLGQGPELLIRYENEEAVDDSQLPKDRFSAERLKGVDSTLKIQPAELGDSAVYLCASTSRGTNNSPLHFGNGTRLTVT.

The V gene is TRBV30, the J gene TRBJ2-7; possible D gene TRBD2, 5 bases. In germline, CDR1 is GTSNPN, CDR2 SVGIG (reference sequence). The CDR3 runs 11 residues. V lost 7 bases and J 0 bases, leaving 7 bases between the germline ends. CDR3 region: CALGSSYEQYF. CDR3 DNA sequence: TGTGCCTTAGGGAGCTCCTACGAGCAGTACTTC.

The V call is TRBV15, the J call TRBJ2-5, with D unresolved. Germline values: CDR1 LNHNV, CDR2 YYDKDF (reference sequence). This CDR3 spans 13 amino acids. With 8 bases removed from V and 1 base from J, the gap between germline ends came to 11 bases. This chain's CDR3 is CATQREPQETQYF. CDR3 coding DNA: TGTGCCACCCAAAGAGAACCCCAAGAGACCCAGTACTTC.

This rearrangement joins TRBV28 to TRBJ1-2; the D gene is possibly TRBD1 (5 bases). Between the trimmed V and J ends, which lost 5 bases and 3 bases, there was a span of 10 bases. There are 13 residues in the CDR3. Germline-derived CDR1 and CDR2 are MDHEN and SYDVKM. The CDR3 sequence: CASSRQRDYGYTF. Here the CDR3 DNA reads TGTGCCAGCAGTCGACAGAGAGACTATGGCTACACCTTC.

V is TRBV6-4 and J is TRBJ2-5; 8 nucleotides match TRBD2. This CDR3 region has 16 residues. CDR1 and CDR2 from the germline V gene are MRHNA and SNTAGT. V trimming: 2 bases; J trimming: 1 base; junction bases outside the gene matches: 6. The CDR3 region is CASSDPPGLAQETQYF. In DNA form, the CDR3 reads TGTGCCAGCAGTGACCCACCCGGACTAGCCCAAGAGACCCAGTACTTC.

V and J are TRBV4-1 and TRBJ2-1, with 8 bases that match TRBD2. CDR1 is MGHRA and CDR2 is YSYEKL in the germline V gene. The CDR3 totals 15 residues. Germline trimming cut 6 bases from V and 4 bases from J; bases unmatched to any gene: 8. The CDR3 DNA reads as TGCGCCAGCAGTTTATTAGCTAGCGGGTACAATGAGCAGTTCTTC. This sequence encodes CASSLLASGYNEQFF.

The V gene is TRBV29-1, the J gene TRBJ2-5; D is ambiguous. The CDR3 has 13 residues. V was pared by 2 bases and J by 3 bases, with 10 bases between. Germline V gene data show CDR1 as SQVTM and CDR2 as ANQGSEA. The CDR3 nucleotides read TGCAGCGTTGAAAGAAATCAGAAAGAGACCCAGTACTTC. Encoded protein: CSVERNQKETQYF.

The chain joins TRBV7-9 to TRBJ1-2, with 8 positions matching TRBD1. CDR3 length: 15 amino acids. Germline V CDR1 and CDR2: SEHNR, FQNEAQ (reference sequence). Trimming took 1 base from V and 3 from J; bases not matched to a gene: 4. CDR3 loop: CASSLGQGTHYGYTF. In nucleotides, the CDR3 is TGTGCCAGCAGCTTAGGACAGGGGACCCACTATGGCTACACCTTC.

This clone was detected only a few times. The chain carries TRBV15 and TRBJ2-6; a possible D gene is TRBD1 (5 bases). V was pared by 3 bases and J by 3 bases, with 12 bases between. The CDR3 consists of 16 residues. CDR1 is LNHNV and CDR2 is YYDKDF in the germline V gene (reference sequence). CDR3 sequence: CATSSEQGGGANVLTF. The DNA of the CDR3 is TGTGCCACCAGCAGTGAGCAGGGCGGTGGGGCCAACGTCCTGACTTTC.

The chain joins TRBV7-2 to TRBJ2-6; no clear D. The CDR3 length is 17 residues. Trimming shortened V by 5 bases and J by 2 bases, and 16 bases separated the two germline ends. CDR1 and CDR2 (germline): SGHTA, FQGNSA. CDR3 DNA sequence: TGTGCCAGCAGCCGTCTGCCCGCGGAGCCTGGGGCCAACGTCCTGACTTTC. This codes for CASSRLPAEPGANVLTF.

This chain uses TRBV10-3 with TRBJ2-7; TRBD1 agrees at 10 bases. After removal of 0 bases from V and 4 bases from J, the junction contained 9 bases not matched to a gene. The CDR3 consists of 17 residues. Germline CDR1 ENHRY, CDR2 SYGVKD. CDR3 loop: CAISESVGQGIGYEQYF. The CDR3 DNA reads TGTGCCATCAGTGAGTCGGTGGGACAGGGGATCGGGTACGAGCAGTACTTC.

The chain links TRBV14 to TRBJ1-2, with D tentatively TRBD1 (5 bases). Germline V gene sequence: CDR1 SGHDN, CDR2 FVKESK. The CDR3 has 14 amino acids. Trimming stripped 4 bases from V and 4 bases from J, with 13 bases between. CDR3 DNA: TGTGCCAGCAGCCGCTTTCAGGGACTCTATGGCTACACCTTC. It is translated as CASSRFQGLYGYTF.

This sequence joins TRBV5-4 and TRBJ2-5; 7 bases fit TRBD1. The CDR3 is 15 amino acids. The V segment lost 2 bases and the J segment 9 bases; nucleotides outside the gene matches: 13. Germline CDR1 and CDR2: SGHNT and YYREEE (reference sequence). CDR3 region: CASSFVDREQAAQYF. The DNA for the CDR3 is TGTGCCAGCAGCTTCGTAGACAGGGAGCAAGCGGCCCAGTACTTC.

The chain couples TRBV7-8 to TRBJ2-1; 8 nucleotides line up with TRBD2. The V and J ends lost 1 base and 0 bases, in that order; junction bases with no gene match: 11. The CDR3 has 19 amino acids. Germline assignment: CDR1 SGHVS and CDR2 FQNEAQ. The CDR3 reads CASSLVRAIAGLSYNEQFF. The CDR3 DNA reads TGTGCCAGCAGCTTAGTTCGGGCTATAGCGGGGCTCTCCTACAATGAGCAGTTCTTC.

The chain couples TRBV4-1 to TRBJ1-2; D is uncertain. This CDR3 is 15 amino acids long. V was shortened by 0 bases and J by 6 bases, with 14 bases between the two germline ends. CDR1 and CDR2 (germline): MGHRA, YSYEKL. CDR3 bases: TGCGCCAGCAGCCAAGAACCGAGGGAGTTGCATGGCTACACCTTC. Protein sequence: CASSQEPRELHGYTF.

The V call is TRBV29-1, the J call TRBJ2-3, with 7 bases matching TRBD1. The germline gives CDR1 SQVTM, CDR2 ANQGSEA. V lost 2 bases and J lost 1; bases outside the gene matches: 3. This CDR3 is built from 14 residues. CDR3 in amino acids: CSVETGQGTDTQYF. For the CDR3, the DNA is TGCAGCGTTGAAACAGGACAGGGCACAGATACGCAGTATTTT.

The chain employs TRBV2 and TRBJ1-2, with TRBD1 matching over 8 bases. CDR3 length: 13 residues. Per germline, CDR1 SNHLY and CDR2 FYNNEI. Trimming removed 6 bases from V and 2 bases from J; junction bases left unmatched: 2. CDR3 in amino acids: CASRGQVNYGYTF. CDR3 DNA: TGTGCCAGCAGGGGACAGGTGAACTATGGCTACACCTTC.

CDR3 sequence reads: CASSGTGGRYTF. The CDR3 DNA reads as TGTGCCAGCAGCGGGACAGGGGGCCGCTACACCTTC. V and J are TRBV28 and TRBJ1-2; 12 positions match TRBD1. CDR3 size: 12 residues. Germline lookup yields CDR1 MDHEN and CDR2 SYDVKM. Unmatched junction bases numbered 2, after V lost 6 bases and J lost 9 bases.

This chain connects TRBV18 to TRBJ2-5, with TRBD1 matching over 7 bases. CDR3 length: 15 amino acids. The germline V gene encodes CDR1 KGHSH and CDR2 LQKENI. Trimming at V came to 3 bases and at J to 5 bases, leaving 9 bases not matched to a gene. As DNA, the CDR3 is TGTGCCAGCTCACCCGGGACAGCTACGTCGGAGACCCAGTACTTC. Translation: CASSPGTATSETQYF.